This entry is about one T cell receptor beta chain. Its specificity is unknown. Repertoires were generated with immunoSEQ multiplex PCR, while TCRdb's copy carries only in-frame clones and drops some. The table records roughly 100,000 clones, 90% to 95% of them present only once. The data belong to a study of T cells in pancreatic ductal adenocarcinoma. Surgery without prior neoadjuvant therapy was the treatment of the selected pancreatic ductal adenocarcinoma patients. This CDR3 is 16 amino acids long. J gave up 0 bases and V 5 bases, and 7 bases lay outside the gene matches. CDR1 KGHSH and CDR2 LQKENI come from the germline V gene. The study, taken as a whole, reports: No significant tumor-blood clonality difference; means were about 0.11 and 0.072. This surgical cohort overrepresents the minority presenting with early-stage disease. Blood had more productive templates and roughly 7.5-fold more unique clonotypes than tumor. Tumor-versus-blood clonality comparisons may be biased toward lower tumor diversity.

The receptor comes from a human donor with pancreatic ductal adenocarcinoma. This chain uses TRBV18 with TRBJ1-3; 7 bases match TRBD1. Sequenced: PBMCs. For the CDR3, the DNA is TGTGCCAGCTCAACAGGACAGGTGGACTCTGGAAACACCATATATTTT. Residues: CASSTGQVDSGNTIYF.